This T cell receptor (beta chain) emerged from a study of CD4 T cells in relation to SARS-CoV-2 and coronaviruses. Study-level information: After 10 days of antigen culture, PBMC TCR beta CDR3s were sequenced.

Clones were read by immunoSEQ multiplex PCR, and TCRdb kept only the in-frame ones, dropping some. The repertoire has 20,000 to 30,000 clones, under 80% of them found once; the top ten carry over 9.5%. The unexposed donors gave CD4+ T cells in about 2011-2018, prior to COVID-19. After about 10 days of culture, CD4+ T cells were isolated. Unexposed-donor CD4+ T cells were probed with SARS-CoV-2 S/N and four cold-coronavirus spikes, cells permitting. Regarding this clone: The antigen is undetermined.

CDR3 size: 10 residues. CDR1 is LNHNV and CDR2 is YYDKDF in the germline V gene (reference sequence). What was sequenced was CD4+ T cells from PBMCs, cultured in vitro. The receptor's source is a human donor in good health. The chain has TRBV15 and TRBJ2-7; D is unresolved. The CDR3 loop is CYPRTYEQYF. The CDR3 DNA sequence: TGTTACCCCCGGACCTACGAGCAGTACTTC.